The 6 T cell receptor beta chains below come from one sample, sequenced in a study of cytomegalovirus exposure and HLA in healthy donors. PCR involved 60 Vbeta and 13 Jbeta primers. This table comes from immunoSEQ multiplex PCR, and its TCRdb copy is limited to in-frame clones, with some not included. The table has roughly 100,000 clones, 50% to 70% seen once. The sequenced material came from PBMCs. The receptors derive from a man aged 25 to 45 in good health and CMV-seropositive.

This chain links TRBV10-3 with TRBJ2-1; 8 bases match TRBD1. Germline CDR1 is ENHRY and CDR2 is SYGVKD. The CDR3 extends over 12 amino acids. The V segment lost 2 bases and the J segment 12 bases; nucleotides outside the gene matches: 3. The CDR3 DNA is TGTGCCATCAGTGAGCAGGGGACAGGGCAGTTCTTC. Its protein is CAISEQGTGQFF.

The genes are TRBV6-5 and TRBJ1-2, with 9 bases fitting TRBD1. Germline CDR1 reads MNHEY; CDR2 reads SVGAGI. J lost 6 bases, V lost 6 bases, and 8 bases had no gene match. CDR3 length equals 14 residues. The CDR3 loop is CASSLDRGRNGYTF. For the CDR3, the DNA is TGTGCCAGCAGCTTGGACAGGGGAAGGAATGGCTACACCTTC.

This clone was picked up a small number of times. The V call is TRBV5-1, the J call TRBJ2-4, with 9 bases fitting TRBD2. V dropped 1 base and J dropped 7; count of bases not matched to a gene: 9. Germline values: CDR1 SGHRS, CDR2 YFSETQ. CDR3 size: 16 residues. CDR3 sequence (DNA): TGCGCCAGCAGCTTGCCGACTAGCGGTGGGGCGAACATTCAGTACTTC. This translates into CASSLPTSGGANIQYF.

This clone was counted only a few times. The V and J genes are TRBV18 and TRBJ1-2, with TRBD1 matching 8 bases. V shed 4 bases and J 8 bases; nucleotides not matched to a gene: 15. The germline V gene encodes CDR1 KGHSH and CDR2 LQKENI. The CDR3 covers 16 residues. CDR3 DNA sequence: TGTGCCAGCTCACTGAGGACCCCGGGACAGGCTTTCGGCTACACCTTC. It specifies CASSLRTPGQAFGYTF.

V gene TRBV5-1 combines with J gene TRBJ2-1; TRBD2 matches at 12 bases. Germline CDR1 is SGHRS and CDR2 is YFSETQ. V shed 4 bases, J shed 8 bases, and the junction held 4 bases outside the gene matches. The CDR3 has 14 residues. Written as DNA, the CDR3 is TGCGCCAGCAGCGAACTAGCGGGGGGCCATGAGCAGTTCTTC. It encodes CASSELAGGHEQFF. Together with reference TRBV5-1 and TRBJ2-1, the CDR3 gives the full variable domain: KAGVTQTPRYLIKTRGQQVTLSCSPISGHRSVSWYQQTPGQGLQFLFEYFSETQRNKGNFPGRFSGRQFSNSRSEMNVSTLELGDSALYLCASSELAGGHEQFFGPGTRLTVL.

The CDR3 nucleotides are TGTGCCAGCAGCTCCTGGGGAGCGGGGGCCGGGGAGCTGTTTTTT. Its translation is CASSSWGAGAGELFF. The chain combines TRBV5-4 with TRBJ2-2; 8 bases are shared with TRBD2. V lost 3 bases, J lost 6 bases, and 7 bases stayed unmatched. Germline lookup yields CDR1 SGHNT and CDR2 YYREEE (reference sequence). The length of the CDR3 is 15 residues.